This TCR beta chain was observed in a study of regulatory T cells in long-lasting Graves disease. Time point: persistent/refractory GD, antithyroid drugs over 5 years with positive TRAb. Extracted RNA from PBMCs served as the source of the TCR library. With EDTA tubes as the receptacles, around 10 milliliters of peripheral blood were drawn. Libraries of TCR beta came from iRepertoire HTBI primers plus Arm-PCR of CDR3 regions. TCRdb re-analysed the multiplex PCR reads in MiXCR, keeping a single row per CDR3 protein. The sample lists 300,000 to 400,000 distinct CDR3 sequences, 15% to 20% occurring once. CDR1 is SGHAT and CDR2 is FQNNGV in the germline V gene. The CDR3 is made up of 19 amino acids. Trimming took 0 bases from V and 2 from J, leaving 22 bases between them. This clonotype has ten or more counts.

V and J are TRBV11-2 and TRBJ2-5; D unresolved. The clonotype was recovered from a female donor with Graves disease. Specimen: peripheral blood mononuclear cells (PBMCs), collected when the disease was refractory, from a patient treated with antithyroid drugs. CDR3 sequence reads: CASSLDQFIPTSQQETQYF. CDR3 sequence (DNA): TGTGCCAGCAGCTTAGATCAGTTCATCCCCACCAGCCAACAAGAGACCCAGTACTTC.